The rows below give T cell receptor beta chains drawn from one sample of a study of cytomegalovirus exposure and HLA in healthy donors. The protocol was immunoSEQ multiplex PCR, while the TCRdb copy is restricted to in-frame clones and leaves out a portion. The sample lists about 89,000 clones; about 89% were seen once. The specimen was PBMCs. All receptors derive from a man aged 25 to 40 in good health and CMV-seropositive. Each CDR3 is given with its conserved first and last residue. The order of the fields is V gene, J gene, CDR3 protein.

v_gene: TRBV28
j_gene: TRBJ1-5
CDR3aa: CASSFGVLISNQPQHF

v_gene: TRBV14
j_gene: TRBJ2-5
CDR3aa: CASSHPLSGRPETQYF

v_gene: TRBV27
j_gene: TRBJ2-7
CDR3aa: CASSPLQGNRQYF

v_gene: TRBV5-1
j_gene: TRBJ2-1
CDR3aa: CASTILPGGSSYNEQFF

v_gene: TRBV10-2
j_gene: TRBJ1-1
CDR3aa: CATTGGGIGTEAFF

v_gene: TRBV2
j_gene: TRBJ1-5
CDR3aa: CASSEPDWWGDQPQHF

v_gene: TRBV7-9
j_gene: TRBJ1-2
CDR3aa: CASSLEIGRGDYGYTF

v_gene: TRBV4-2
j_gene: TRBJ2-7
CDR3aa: CASRPPGDGAQYF

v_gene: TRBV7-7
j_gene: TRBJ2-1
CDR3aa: CASSLFPPTSGSSNEQFF

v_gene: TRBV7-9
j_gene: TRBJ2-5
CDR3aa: CASSLEGGVATTQYF

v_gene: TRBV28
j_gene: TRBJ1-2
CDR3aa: CASLILTGQGPYGYTF

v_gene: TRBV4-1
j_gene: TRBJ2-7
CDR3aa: CASSQRTGEYEQYF

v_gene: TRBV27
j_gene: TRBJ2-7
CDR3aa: CASSSQTGWFNEQYF

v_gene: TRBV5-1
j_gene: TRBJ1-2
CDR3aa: CASSQGPYGYTF

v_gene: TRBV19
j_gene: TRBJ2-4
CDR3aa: CASSIGLAVTLAKNIQYF

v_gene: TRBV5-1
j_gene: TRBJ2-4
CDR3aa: CASSLALAGGNIQYF

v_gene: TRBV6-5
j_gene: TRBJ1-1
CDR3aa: CASSYSTGLLNTEAFF

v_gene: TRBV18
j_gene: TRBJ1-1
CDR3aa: CASSPRQNTEAFF